A selection of T cell receptor beta chains follows, all from one sample in a study of somatic mutations in cytotoxic T cells in rheumatoid arthritis. The assay was immunoSEQ multiplex PCR, and TCRdb's table has in-frame clones only and misses some. The data hold roughly 20,000 clones, with around 67% observed a single time. Sequences were obtained from CD8+ T cells sorted from blood. All receptors derive from an adult with rheumatoid arthritis. Each CDR3 is given with its conserved first and last residue. The D gene is left open where the match is weak. For some rows the clone size is stated as once, few or many, or as a class when expanded; others skip it.

clone_size	v_call	j_call	d_call	cdr3_aa	cdr3_nt
few	TRBV4-1	TRBJ2-7	.	CASSQDLQAHYEQYF	TGCGCCAGCAGCCAAGATCTACAAGCCCACTACGAGCAGTACTTC
.	TRBV7-8	TRBJ2-2	.	CASSFGATGELFF	TGTGCCAGCAGCTTCGGAGCCACCGGGGAGCTGTTTTTT
.	TRBV7-6	TRBJ2-7	.	CASSLAQVAYEQYF	TGTGCCAGCAGCTTAGCGCAGGTTGCCTACGAGCAGTACTTC
.	TRBV6-6	TRBJ2-7	.	CASRTNTYEQYF	TGTGCTAGCAGGACTAATACCTACGAGCAGTACTTC
.	TRBV2	TRBJ1-4	.	CASSGGQNSFVEKLFF	TGTGCCAGCAGCGGCGGACAGAATTCATTTGTGGAAAAACTGTTTTTT
.	TRBV29-1	TRBJ2-7	.	CSVDKRGSGYEQYF	TGCAGCGTTGATAAACGGGGTTCTGGCTACGAGCAGTACTTC
once	TRBV7-9	TRBJ2-7	TRBD1	CASRKGGTGDYEQYF	TGTGCCAGCAGAAAAGGGGGGACAGGGGATTACGAGCAGTACTTC
few	TRBV19	TRBJ1-1	.	CASSPTLNTEAFF	TGTGCCAGTAGTCCCACCTTGAACACTGAAGCTTTCTTT
few	TRBV6-6	TRBJ2-2	.	CASSYGGTGELFF	TGTGCCAGCAGTTACGGAGGGACCGGGGAGCTGTTTTTT
.	TRBV4-1	TRBJ2-3	.	CASSQRWDGGDTQYF	TGCGCCAGCAGCCAACGGTGGGATGGGGGAGATACGCAGTATTTT
.	TRBV18	TRBJ2-7	TRBD1	CASSHIGQGKYEQYF	TGTGCCAGCTCACATATAGGACAGGGGAAATACGAGCAGTACTTC
.	TRBV28	TRBJ1-5	.	CASSFGLQDYSNQPQHF	TGTGCCAGCAGTTTTGGGTTGCAGGACTATAGCAATCAGCCCCAGCATTTT
.	TRBV4-3	TRBJ2-7	.	CASSQDRRGSYEQYF	TGCGCCAGCAGCCAAGATCGCAGGGGATCCTACGAGCAGTACTTC
few	TRBV7-9	TRBJ1-2	.	CASSPGTAYGYTF	TGTGCCAGCAGCCCAGGGACCGCATATGGCTACACCTTC
.	TRBV27	TRBJ1-1	.	CASSSVGGTEAFF	TGTGCCAGCAGTTCAGTGGGGGGGACTGAAGCTTTCTTT
.	TRBV5-1	TRBJ1-5	.	CASSTSPDSNQPQHF	TGCGCCAGCAGTACCAGCCCTGATAGCAATCAGCCCCAGCATTTT
.	TRBV4-2	TRBJ2-3	.	CASSPEWPITDTQYF	TGTGCCAGCAGCCCTGAGTGGCCGATCACAGATACGCAGTATTTT
few	TRBV7-2	TRBJ2-7	TRBD2	CASSTPGRGAYEQYF	TGTGCCAGCAGCACCCCCGGGCGGGGGGCCTACGAGCAGTACTTC
.	TRBV4-2	TRBJ1-1	.	CASSQVGDNVEAFF	TGTGCCAGCAGCCAAGTGGGAGATAATGTAGAAGCTTTCTTT
.	TRBV25-1	TRBJ2-2	.	CASSEFDRTGELFF	TGTGCCAGCAGTGAATTCGACCGCACCGGGGAGCTGTTTTTT
.	TRBV6-6	TRBJ1-3	.	CASSRPRNTIYF	TGTGCCAGCAGCCGCCCTAGGAACACCATATATTTT
.	TRBV7-6	TRBJ1-1	.	CASSLEGGGVLTEAFF	TGTGCCAGCAGCTTAGAAGGGGGGGGCGTGTTGACTGAAGCTTTCTTT
.	TRBV13	TRBJ2-3	TRBD1	CASSLGTDDTDTQYF	TGTGCCAGCAGCCTCGGGACAGACGACACAGATACGCAGTATTTT
.	TRBV2	TRBJ2-7	TRBD1	CASNLDRVDEQYF	TGTGCCAGCAACCTGGACAGGGTGGACGAGCAGTACTTC
.	TRBV27	TRBJ2-3	TRBD2	CASSLSSSGADTQYF	TGTGCCAGCAGTTTATCCTCTAGCGGCGCAGATACGCAGTATTTT
.	TRBV7-8	TRBJ2-1	.	CASSPPGAYNEQFF	TGTGCCAGCAGCCCCCCGGGGGCGTACAATGAGCAGTTCTTC
.	TRBV2	TRBJ2-2	TRBD1	CASSYGQVLNTGELFF	TGTGCCAGCAGTTACGGACAGGTTTTGAACACCGGGGAGCTGTTTTTT
.	TRBV19	TRBJ2-7	TRBD2	CASSIGTSGAYEQYF	TGTGCCAGTAGTATAGGGACTAGCGGGGCCTACGAGCAGTACTTC